The 17 T cell receptor beta chains below were found in one sample sequenced in a study of blood T cell repertoires in COVID-19. Data came from immunoSEQ multiplex PCR; TCRdb stores just in-frame clones and leaves some out. In the table there are 350,000 to 550,000 clones, around nine tenths of which are singletons. The sequenced material came from PBMCs or T cells enriched from blood (not recorded which). These receptors all stem from a woman aged 18-29 years with acute COVID-19.

The rearrangement uses TRBV6-2 or TRBV6-3 and TRBJ1-1; D gene uncertain. This CDR3 has 13 amino acids. Germline loops: CDR1 MNHEY, CDR2 SVGEGT. The V end was cut by 6 bases, the J end by 3 bases, with 11 bases between. Here the CDR3 reads CASSLTRDTEAFF. CDR3 DNA: TGTGCCAGCAGCCTCACCCGAGACACTGAAGCTTTCTTT.

As concerns this clone: Other DNA sequences within the sample encode an identical CDR3. The rearrangement links TRBV28 to TRBJ1-6; no clear D. This CDR3 is built from 12 residues. Deletions cut 2 bases from V and 11 bases from J, with 7 bases between. Per the germline V gene, CDR1 is MDHEN and CDR2 is SYDVKM. CDR3 in DNA: TGTGCCAGCAGTTTAATACGGGCACCCCTCCACTTT. Translated, it gives CASSLIRAPLHF.

The chain combines TRBV7-2 with TRBJ2-3; tentatively, D is TRBD2 (5 bases). The CDR3 covers 14 residues. With 1 base removed from V and 0 bases from J, the gap between germline ends came to 5 bases. In germline, CDR1 is SGHTA, CDR2 FQGNSA. Here the CDR3 DNA reads TGTGCCAGCAGCTTAGGGAGGAGCACAGATACGCAGTATTTT. This translates into CASSLGRSTDTQYF.

The V call is TRBV5-4, the J call TRBJ1-1; D is unclear. V was cut by 0 bases and J by 5 bases, with 11 bases left in between. The CDR3 sequence is 14 residues long. Per the germline V gene, CDR1 is SGHNT and CDR2 is YYREEE (reference sequence). CDR3 region: CASSLAGVGTEAFF. CDR3 DNA: TGTGCCAGCAGCTTGGCCGGGGTGGGAACTGAAGCTTTCTTT. The whole variable domain, remainder taken from reference TRBV5-4 and TRBJ1-1, is ETGVTQSPTHLIKTRGQQVTLRCSSQSGHNTVSWYQQALGQGPQFIFQYYREEENGRGNFPPRFSGLQFPNYSSELNVNALELDDSALYLCASSLAGVGTEAFFGQGTRLTVV.

The chain is built from TRBV7-8 and TRBJ2-7, with TRBD2 matching 11 bases. CDR3 size: 15 residues. With V trimmed by 2 bases and J by 2 bases, 2 bases remained unmatched. CDR1 and CDR2 from the germline V gene are SGHVS and FQNEAQ. The CDR3 spells CASSLSLAGAYEQYF. In nucleotides, the CDR3 is TGTGCCAGCAGCTTATCACTAGCGGGAGCCTACGAGCAGTACTTC.

V usage is TRBV14 and J usage is TRBJ2-5; possibly TRBD1 for D (5 bases). From germline, CDR1 is SGHDN and CDR2 FVKESK. The CDR3 contains 16 residues. V dropped 1 base and J dropped 2 bases, with 14 bases sitting between them. The CDR3 reads CASSQVGWGNQETQYF. Here the CDR3 DNA reads TGTGCCAGCAGCCAAGTCGGGTGGGGCAATCAAGAGACCCAGTACTTC.

The CDR3 reads CSVTLWTSGSGDTQYF. The CDR3 bases are TGCAGCGTGACCCTTTGGACTAGCGGGAGTGGAGATACGCAGTATTTT. V is TRBV29-1 and J is TRBJ2-3; the match to TRBD2 covers 13 bases. Unmatched junction bases numbered 11, after V lost 6 bases and J lost 5 bases. CDR1 and CDR2 (germline): SQVTM, ANQGSEA. The CDR3 spans 16 residues.

The CDR3 spells CASSSPGELFF. The CDR3 bases are TGTGCCAGCAGCTCCCCCGGGGAGCTGTTTTTT. The rearrangement uses TRBV6-5 and TRBJ2-2; D gene unclear. Per germline, CDR1 MNHEY and CDR2 SVGAGI. V was cut by 6 bases and J by 6 bases, with 5 bases left in between. The CDR3 is 11 residues long.

The gene calls are TRBV29-1 and TRBJ2-5; D remains unclear. The CDR3 covers 12 residues. V was shortened by 3 bases and J by 3 bases, with 8 bases between the two germline ends. Germline V gene sequence: CDR1 SQVTM, CDR2 ANQGSEA. The CDR3 bases are TGCAGCGTTGATAAGCAGGAAGAGACCCAGTACTTC. Its translation is CSVDKQEETQYF. Filled out from reference TRBV29-1 and TRBJ2-5, the complete variable domain reads SAVISQKPSRDICQRGTSLTIQCQVDSQVTMMFWYRQQPGQSLTLIATANQGSEATYESGFVIDKFPISRPNLTFSTLTVSNMSPEDSSIYLCSVDKQEETQYFGPGTRLLVL.

V gene TRBV3-1 (or the pseudogene TRBV3-2) combines with J gene TRBJ1-2; weak D call: TRBD1 (5 bases). V dropped 2 bases and J dropped 10 bases, with 20 bases sitting between them. CDR3 length: 15 amino acids. Germline V gene lookup returns CDR1 LGHDT and CDR2 YNNKEL (reference sequence). This CDR3 reads CASSQLSHAGPYYTF. In nucleotides, the CDR3 is TGTGCCAGCAGCCAACTCTCACACGCGGGACCCTACTACACCTTC.

The chain links TRBV28 to TRBJ2-1; D is uncertain. Germline V gene sequence: CDR1 MDHEN, CDR2 SYDVKM. V gave up 4 bases and J gave up 2 bases, with 9 bases separating them. This CDR3 region has 14 residues. CDR3 sequence: CASSYGGTYNEQFF. In DNA, the CDR3 is TGTGCCAGCAGTTACGGCGGAACCTACAATGAGCAGTTCTTC.

A single count supports this clone. The V and J genes are TRBV7-9 and TRBJ2-3; 13 bases fit TRBD2. Germline V CDR1 and CDR2: SEHNR, FQNEAQ (reference sequence). This CDR3 is built from 16 residues. The junction had 7 bases not matched to a gene; V was cut back by 5 bases and J by 5 bases. The CDR3 DNA sequence: TGTGCCAGCAGCCTAGGACTAGCGGGAGAGTTAGATACGCAGTATTTT. Amino acids: CASSLGLAGELDTQYF.

This clone was detected only a few times. The chain joins TRBV29-1 to TRBJ1-1, with 10 bases matching TRBD1. The V segment lost 7 bases and the J segment 3 bases; nucleotides outside the gene matches: 5. In germline, CDR1 is SQVTM, CDR2 ANQGSEA. This CDR3 region has 13 residues. This CDR3 reads CSAIGTGDTEAFF. CDR3 sequence (DNA): TGCAGCGCAATCGGGACAGGGGACACTGAAGCTTTCTTT.

The V call is TRBV5-1, the J call TRBJ1-2; 8 nucleotides align to TRBD1. The germline V gene encodes CDR1 SGHRS and CDR2 YFSETQ. The CDR3 covers 17 residues. With V trimmed by 4 bases and J by 1 base, 12 bases remained unmatched. The CDR3 protein is CASSVGDRTPINYGYTF. Here the CDR3 DNA reads TGCGCCAGCAGCGTGGGGGACAGGACGCCTATTAACTATGGCTACACCTTC.

V usage is TRBV4-3 and J usage is TRBJ2-1; TRBD2 matches 8 bases. Looked up from germline, CDR1 is LGHNA and CDR2 is YSLEER. CDR3 length: 17 residues. V shed 1 base and J 4 bases; nucleotides not matched to a gene: 9. The CDR3 region has the DNA TGCGCCAGCAGCCAAGGCAAAACTAGCGGCAAATACAATGAGCAGTTCTTC. The encoded protein is CASSQGKTSGKYNEQFF.

This clone was observed a single time. The genes are TRBV5-4 and TRBJ2-1, with TRBD2 matching 12 bases. The junction had 8 bases not matched to a gene; V was cut back by 0 bases and J by 7 bases. The CDR3 covers 17 residues. In germline, CDR1 is SGHNT, CDR2 YYREEE (reference sequence). CDR3 sequence (DNA): TGTGCCAGCAGCTTGGGCCCGCTAGCGGGAGGGGGGAATGAGCAGTTCTTC. Its translation is CASSLGPLAGGGNEQFF.

The CDR3 region is CASSPPFMGGFNEKLFF. The CDR3 DNA is TGTGCCAGCAGTCCTCCCTTTATGGGGGGTTTTAATGAAAAACTGTTTTTT. J is TRBJ1-4 and V is TRBV25-1, with a weak D call TRBD1 (5 bases). The length of the CDR3 is 17 residues. V gave up 5 bases and J gave up 4 bases, with 20 bases separating them. Looked up from germline, CDR1 is MGHDK and CDR2 is SYGVNS.